The next 5 T cell receptor beta chains were all read from a single sample in a study of cytomegalovirus exposure and HLA in healthy donors. The PCR was carried out with 60 Vbeta primers and 13 Jbeta primers. Libraries were prepared by immunoSEQ multiplex PCR; TCRdb keeps only in-frame clonotypes and omits some of them. The sample yields about 140,000 clones, more than 75% seen once. Sequenced: PBMCs. All receptors come from a man over 45 in good health and CMV-seronegative.

This clone was observed a handful of times. V gene TRBV7-2 combines with J gene TRBJ2-5; tentative D call: TRBD2 (6 bases). The CDR3 is 14 residues long. V was shortened by 5 bases and J by 4 bases, with 14 bases between the two germline ends. Germline V gives CDR1 SGHTA, CDR2 FQGNSA. Here the CDR3 DNA reads TGTGCCAGCAGCGATCCGGGGACTGGAGAGACCCAGTACTTC. Translated: CASSDPGTGETQYF.

V usage is TRBV5-1 and J usage is TRBJ2-7; 7 bases line up with TRBD1. Germline trimming cut 2 bases from V and 0 bases from J; bases unmatched to any gene: 11. Looked up from germline, CDR1 is SGHRS and CDR2 is YFSETQ. The length of the CDR3 is 17 residues. CDR3 protein: CASSFAGVGQDSYEQYF. In DNA form, the CDR3 reads TGCGCCAGCAGCTTCGCTGGTGTAGGACAGGACTCCTACGAGCAGTACTTC.

This clone was counted between two and nine times. The chain carries TRBV6-1 and TRBJ1-5; no definite D call. The CDR3 is made up of 13 amino acids. V was clipped by 6 bases and J by 3 bases, with 9 bases between them. The germline gives CDR1 MNHNS, CDR2 SASEGT. In DNA form, the CDR3 reads TGTGCCAGCAGCCTGGGAGCCAATCAGCCCCAGCATTTT. Amino acid sequence: CASSLGANQPQHF.

The chain uses TRBV6-5 and TRBJ1-2; 7 bases align to TRBD1. V lost 4 bases, J lost 2 bases, and 7 bases stayed unmatched. The CDR3 runs 15 residues. CDR1 and CDR2 (germline): MNHEY, SVGAGI. The CDR3 nucleotides are TGTGCCAGCAGTTCCTGGACAGGTTCCAACTATGGCTACACCTTC. Translated: CASSSWTGSNYGYTF.

This chain links TRBV1 with TRBJ2-3; TRBD1, the D gene given by the table, was not confirmed from the DNA. TRBV1 is recorded as a pseudogene. CDR3 length equals 19 residues. The CDR3 loop reads CTSSQDWGPQGASTDTQYF. CDR3 coding DNA: TGCACCAGCAGCCAAGATTGGGGCCCGCAGGGCGCTTCCACAGATACGCAGTATTTT.